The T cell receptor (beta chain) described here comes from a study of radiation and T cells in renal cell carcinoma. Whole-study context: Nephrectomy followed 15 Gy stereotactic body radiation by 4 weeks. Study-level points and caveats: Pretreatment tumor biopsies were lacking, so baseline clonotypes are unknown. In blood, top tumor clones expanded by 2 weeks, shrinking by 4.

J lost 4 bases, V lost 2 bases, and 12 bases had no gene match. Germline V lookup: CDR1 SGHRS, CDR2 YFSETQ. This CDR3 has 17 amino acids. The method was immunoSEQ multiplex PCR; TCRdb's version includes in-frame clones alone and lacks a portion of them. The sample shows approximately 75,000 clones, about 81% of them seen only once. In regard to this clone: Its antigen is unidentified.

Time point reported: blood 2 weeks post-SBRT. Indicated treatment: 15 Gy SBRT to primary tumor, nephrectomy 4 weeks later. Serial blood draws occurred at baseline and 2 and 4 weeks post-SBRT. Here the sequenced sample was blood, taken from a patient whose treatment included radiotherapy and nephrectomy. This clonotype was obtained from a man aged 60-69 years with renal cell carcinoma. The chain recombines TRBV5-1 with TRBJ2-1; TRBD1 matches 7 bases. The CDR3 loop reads CASSFYPGGKQYNEQFF. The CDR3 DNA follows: TGCGCCAGCAGCTTTTACCCAGGGGGAAAGCAATACAATGAGCAGTTCTTC.